This entry is about one TCR beta chain. This entry is derived from a study of shared clonotypes between healthy human individuals. Original processing notes: ImmunoSEQ supplied junction-only sequences lacking quality scores, so filtering was different. Here immunoSEQ multiplex PCR was the method, and the copy in TCRdb shows in-frame clones only, minus some. The D gene and trimming were derived from the DNA, and the V and J assignments and clone size from that table. Among around 2,000,000 clones, around 96% were seen once, and the ten largest hold about 1.1%. CD8 cells classed as naive were CD45RO-negative and positively selected for CCR7, excluding terminally differentiated effector memory CD45RA+ cells. The V gene's germline CDR1 is SNHLY and CDR2 FYNNEI. The CDR3 length is 15 residues. With 7 bases removed from V and 4 bases from J, the gap between germline ends came to 18 bases.

Sequencing was carried out using naive CD8+ T cells sorted from blood. This sequence originates from a man aged 18 to 29 in good health. The chain has TRBV2 and TRBJ2-3; either TRBD1 or TRBD2 may supply D (5 bases each). The CDR3 loop reads CASTYRDPRPDTQYF. The CDR3 coding sequence is TGTGCCAGCACCTACCGGGACCCCCGCCCAGATACGCAGTATTTT.